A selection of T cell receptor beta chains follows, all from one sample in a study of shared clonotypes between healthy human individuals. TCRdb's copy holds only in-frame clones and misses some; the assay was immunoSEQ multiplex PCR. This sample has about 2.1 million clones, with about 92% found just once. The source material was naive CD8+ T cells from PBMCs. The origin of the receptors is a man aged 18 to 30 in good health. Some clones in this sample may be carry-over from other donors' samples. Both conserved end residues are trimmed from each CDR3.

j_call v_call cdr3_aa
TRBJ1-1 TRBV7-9 ASSLAVGSATEAF
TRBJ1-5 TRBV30 AWSVLVGGNQPQH
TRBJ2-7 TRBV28 ASSGRGGVSYEQY
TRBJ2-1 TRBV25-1 ASSEWIGSYNEQF
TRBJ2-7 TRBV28 ASSYADSYEQY
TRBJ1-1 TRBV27 ASSPAGAAAF
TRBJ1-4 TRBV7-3 ASSFRGLPNEKLF
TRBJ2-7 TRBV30 AWRPDYSYEQY
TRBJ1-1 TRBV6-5 ASSYSTSGAFFEAF
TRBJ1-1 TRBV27 ASGIGAEAF
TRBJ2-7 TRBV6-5 ASSYDDDRGYEQY
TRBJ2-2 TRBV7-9 ASSLTGTGELF
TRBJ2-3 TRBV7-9 ASWGYTQY
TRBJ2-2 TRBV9 ASSVGTRRTTNTGELF
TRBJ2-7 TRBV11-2 ASSSPGQGDYEQY
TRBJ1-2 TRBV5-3 ARSLTDRGYNYGYT
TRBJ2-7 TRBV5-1 ASSWGPGVVNEQY
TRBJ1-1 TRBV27 ASSPQVGLSSTEAF
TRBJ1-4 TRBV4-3 ASSQVRLEDEKLF
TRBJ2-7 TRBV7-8 ASSLSIFEQY